These 10 T cell receptor beta chains share one sample of origin, sequenced in a study of response to subunit inactivated influenza vaccine. TCRdb re-analysed the RT-PCR reads in MiXCR, keeping a single row per CDR3 protein. The table has 630,000 or so distinct CDR3 sequences, approximately 14% seen once. Specimen: PBMCs from blood, collected roughly 12 days after vaccination. These receptors were obtained from a man between 50 and 59 years old who received an inactivated influenza vaccine.

This clonotype occurred a few times. The rearrangement uses TRBV7-9 and TRBJ2-3; D not resolved. V was clipped by 3 bases and J by 3 bases, with 13 bases between them. Germline assignment: CDR1 SEHNR and CDR2 FQNEAQ (reference sequence). The CDR3 has 15 residues. The DNA for the CDR3 is TGTGCCAGCAGCTTCTTCGGCTTGGAGACAGATACGCAGTATTTT. This encodes CASSFFGLETDTQYF.

This chain uses TRBV7-2 with TRBJ2-3; 8 bases are shared with TRBD1. J lost 6 bases, V lost 5 bases, and 7 bases had no gene match. The CDR3 spans 14 residues. Germline CDR1 is SGHTA and CDR2 is FQGNSA. Here the CDR3 reads CASSPQTGADTQYF. The CDR3 DNA is TGTGCCAGCAGCCCGCAGACAGGGGCCGATACGCAGTATTTT.

This clonotype was seen more than once but under ten times. The gene calls are TRBV20-1 and TRBJ1-1; no clear D. Deletions cut 3 bases from V and 1 base from J, with 18 bases between. The CDR3 is made up of 16 amino acids. Germline assignment: CDR1 DFQATT and CDR2 SNEGSKA (reference sequence). The CDR3 sequence is CSASPQEWIRNTEAFF. The DNA of the CDR3 is TGCAGTGCTAGTCCGCAGGAGTGGATTCGGAACACTGAAGCTTTCTTT.

The chain couples TRBV24-1 to TRBJ2-3; 10 bases match TRBD1. The CDR3 is made up of 15 amino acids. The germline gives CDR1 KGHDR, CDR2 SFDVKD. Trimming at V came to 6 bases and at J to 5 bases, leaving 7 bases not matched to a gene. The CDR3 spells CATSISGQGEDTQYF. CDR3 DNA: TGTGCCACCAGTATTAGCGGACAGGGGGAAGATACGCAGTATTTT.

In this sample, this clonotype turned up a few times. V is TRBV27 and J is TRBJ2-2, with TRBD1 matching over 8 bases. The V segment lost 5 bases and the J segment 1 base; nucleotides outside the gene matches: 3. This CDR3 is 15 amino acids long. The germline gives CDR1 MNHEY, CDR2 SMNVEV (reference sequence). The CDR3 spells CASSPGGVNTGELFF. In nucleotides, the CDR3 is TGTGCCAGCAGTCCAGGGGGCGTGAACACCGGGGAGCTGTTTTTT.

This clonotype was seen a few times. A junction boundary mismatches the germline segment, possibly from a read error. The chain couples TRBV7-7 to TRBJ2-5, with 16 bases aligning to TRBD2. From germline, CDR1 is SSHAT and CDR2 FNYEAQ (reference sequence). The CDR3 contains 16 residues. The CDR3 nucleotides read TGTGCTAGCAGCATGGGACTAGCGGGGGGGCAAGAGACCCAGTACTTC. Amino acids: CASSMGLAGGQETQYF. Using reference TRBV7-7 and TRBJ2-5 for the parts outside the CDR3, the full variable domain is GAGVSQSPRYKVTKRGQDVTLRCDPISSHATLYWYQQALGQGPEFLTYFNYEAQPDKSGLPSDRFSAERPEGSISTLTIQRTEQRDSAMYRCASSMGLAGGQETQYFGPGTRLLVL.

This clonotype showed up just a few times. The rearrangement links TRBV6-1 to TRBJ2-7; TRBD1 matches at 10 bases. CDR1 is MNHNS and CDR2 is SASEGT in the germline V gene. CDR3 length: 15 residues. Trimming took 6 bases from V and 4 from J; bases not matched to a gene: 9. CDR3 nucleotides: TGTGCCAGCAGCCGGGACAGGGGACCAGGGTACGAGCAGTACTTC. It is translated as CASSRDRGPGYEQYF.

This sequence joins TRBV2 and TRBJ1-5, with a possible D match to TRBD1 (6 bases). The CDR3 covers 15 residues. In germline, CDR1 is SNHLY, CDR2 FYNNEI. Trimming cost V 2 bases and J 8 bases, with 16 bases left between them. The CDR3 nucleotides read TGTGCCAGCAGTGAAATCTGGGGGGCGGGGAAGCCCCAGCATTTT. This translates into CASSEIWGAGKPQHF.

This clonotype turned up a few times. The chain is built from TRBV20-1 and TRBJ2-1, with D uncertain. V dropped 8 bases and J dropped 1 base, with 15 bases sitting between them. Germline assignment: CDR1 DFQATT and CDR2 SNEGSKA (reference sequence). CDR3 length: 14 residues. The CDR3 coding sequence is TGCAGTTCTACCCCCCTAGTTTCCTACAATGAGCAGTTCTTC. Protein product: CSSTPLVSYNEQFF.

The rearrangement uses TRBV5-6 and TRBJ2-3; 16 nucleotides align to TRBD2. This CDR3 comprises 17 residues. With 3 bases clipped from V and 5 bases from J, the junction kept 6 bases outside the gene matches. Germline assignment: CDR1 SGHDT and CDR2 YYEEEE. The CDR3 nucleotides are TGTGCCAGCAGCTCGCCGGGACTAGCGGGGGGGCAAGATACGCAGTATTTT. Amino acid sequence: CASSSPGLAGGQDTQYF.